The clone carrying this TCR beta chain was observed a few times. Time point described: patch test 1, 2 weeks after DPC sensitization. Noted treatment: therapeutic diphenylcyclopropenone sensitization with weekly scalp DPC. CDR3 size: 16 residues. Germline V gene data show CDR1 as MDHEN and CDR2 as SYDVKM. Trimming stripped 3 bases from V and 5 bases from J, with 17 bases between. This sample stems from a study of human T cells and chemical hapten exposure. TCRdb re-called the RACE reads through MiXCR, storing one row per CDR3 protein. The data hold 350,000 or so distinct CDR3 sequences, with around 7% observed a single time.

The sequence derives from a woman between 18 and 29 years old with alopecia areata. Some clones in this sample may be carry-over from other donors' samples. Sequenced here: whole blood, sampled in connection with sensitization to the hapten diphenylcyclopropenone (DPC). V usage is TRBV28 and J usage is TRBJ1-5; the D gene is possibly TRBD1 (5 bases). The CDR3 DNA reads as TGTGCCAGCAGTTTGGGATGGGCCTCGGGGGATCAGCCCCAGCATTTT. Its translation: CASSLGWASGDQPQHF.